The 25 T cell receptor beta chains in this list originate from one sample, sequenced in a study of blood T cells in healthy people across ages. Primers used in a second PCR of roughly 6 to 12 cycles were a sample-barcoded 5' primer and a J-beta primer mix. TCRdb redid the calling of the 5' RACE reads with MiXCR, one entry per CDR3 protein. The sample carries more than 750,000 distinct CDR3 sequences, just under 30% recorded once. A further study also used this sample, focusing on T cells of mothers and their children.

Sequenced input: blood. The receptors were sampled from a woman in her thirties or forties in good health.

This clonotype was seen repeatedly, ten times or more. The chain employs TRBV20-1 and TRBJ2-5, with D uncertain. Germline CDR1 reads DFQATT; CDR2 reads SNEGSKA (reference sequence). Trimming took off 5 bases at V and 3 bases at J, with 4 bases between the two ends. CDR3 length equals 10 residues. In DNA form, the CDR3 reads TGCAGTGCTGTCGAAGAGACCCAGTACTTC. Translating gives CSAVEETQYF.

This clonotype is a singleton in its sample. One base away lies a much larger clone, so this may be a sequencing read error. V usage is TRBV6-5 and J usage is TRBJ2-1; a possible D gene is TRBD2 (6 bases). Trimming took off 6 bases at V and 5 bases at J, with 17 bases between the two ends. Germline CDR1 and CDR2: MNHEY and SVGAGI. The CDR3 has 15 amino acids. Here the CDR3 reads CASRSPGRTNNEQFF. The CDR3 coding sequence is TGTGCCAGCAGGAGTCCGGGACGGACTAACAATGAGCAGTTCTTC.

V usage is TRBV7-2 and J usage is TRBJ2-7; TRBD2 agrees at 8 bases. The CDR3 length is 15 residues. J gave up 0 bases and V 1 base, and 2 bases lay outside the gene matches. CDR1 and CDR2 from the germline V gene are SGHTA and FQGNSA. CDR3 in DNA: TGTGCCAGCAGCTTAGGGCGGGAGGCCTCCTACGAGCAGTACTTC. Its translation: CASSLGREASYEQYF.

The CDR3 DNA follows: TGCGCCAGCAGCGCCGGGGGGGCCGGGGGGCGTGAGACCCAGTACTTC. Translated, it gives CASSAGGAGGRETQYF. This rearrangement joins TRBV5-1 to TRBJ2-5; TRBD2 matches at 8 bases. Germline-derived CDR1 and CDR2 are SGHRS and YFSETQ. The CDR3 runs 16 residues. The V gene end was trimmed by 4 bases and the J gene end by 5 bases; junction bases not matched to a gene: 13.

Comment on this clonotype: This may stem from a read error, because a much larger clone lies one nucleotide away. The CDR3 protein is CAGSVWGGENTDTQYF. In DNA, the CDR3 is TGTGCCGGCAGCGTATGGGGAGGCGAGAACACAGATACGCAGTATTTT. The J gene is TRBJ2-3, the V gene TRBV9; D might be TRBD2 (6 bases). This CDR3 has 16 residues. Germline V lookup: CDR1 SGDLS, CDR2 YYNGEE. The full variable domain, completed using reference TRBV9 and TRBJ2-3, is DSGVTQTPKHLITATGQRVTLRCSPRSGDLSVYWYQQSLDQGLQFLIQYYNGEERAKGNILERFSAQQFPDLHSELNLSSLELGDSALYFCAGSVWGGENTDTQYFGPGTRLTVL.

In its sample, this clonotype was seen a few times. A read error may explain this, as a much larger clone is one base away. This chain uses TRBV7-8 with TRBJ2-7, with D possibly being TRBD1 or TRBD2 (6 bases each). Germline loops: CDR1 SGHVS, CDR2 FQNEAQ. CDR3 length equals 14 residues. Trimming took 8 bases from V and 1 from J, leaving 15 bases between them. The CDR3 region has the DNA TGTGCCAGCGCTCGGGGGCAAATATCCTACGAGCAGTACTTC. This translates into CASARGQISYEQYF.

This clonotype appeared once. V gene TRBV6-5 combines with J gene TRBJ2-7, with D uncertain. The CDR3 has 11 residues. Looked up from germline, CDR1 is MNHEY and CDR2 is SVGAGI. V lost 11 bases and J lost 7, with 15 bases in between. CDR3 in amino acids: CARTSWGEQYF. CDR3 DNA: TGTGCCCGCACCTCCTGGGGTGAGCAGTACTTC.

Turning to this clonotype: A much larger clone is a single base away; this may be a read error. The CDR3 DNA reads as TGCGCCAGCGGCCAAGATTCTTCGGGGTCCTACGACTATGGCTACACCTTC. Protein sequence: CASGQDSSGSYDYGYTF. The chain links TRBV4-3 to TRBJ1-2; no clear D. Germline V gene lookup returns CDR1 LGHNA and CDR2 YSLEER. The CDR3 runs 17 residues.

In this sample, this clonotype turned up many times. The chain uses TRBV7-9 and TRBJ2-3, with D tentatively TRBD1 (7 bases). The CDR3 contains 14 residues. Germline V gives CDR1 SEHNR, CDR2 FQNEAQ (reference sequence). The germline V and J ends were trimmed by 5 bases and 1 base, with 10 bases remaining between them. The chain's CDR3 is CASSRGTGTDTQYF. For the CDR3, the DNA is TGTGCCAGCAGCCGCGGGACAGGCACAGATACGCAGTATTTT.

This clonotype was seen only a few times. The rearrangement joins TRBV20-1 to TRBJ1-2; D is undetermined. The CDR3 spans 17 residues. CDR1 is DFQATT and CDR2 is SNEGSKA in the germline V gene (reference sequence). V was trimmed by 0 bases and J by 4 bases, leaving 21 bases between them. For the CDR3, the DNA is TGCAGTGCTAGAGATCCTCAACAGTCAAGCCGGGTCTATGGCTACACCTTC. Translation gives CSARDPQQSSRVYGYTF.

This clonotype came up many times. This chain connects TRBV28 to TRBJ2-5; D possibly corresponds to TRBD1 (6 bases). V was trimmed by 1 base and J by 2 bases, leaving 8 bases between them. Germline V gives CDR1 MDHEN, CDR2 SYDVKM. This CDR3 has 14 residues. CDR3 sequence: CASSLSGTQETQYF. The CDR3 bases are TGTGCCAGCAGTTTATCCGGGACACAAGAGACCCAGTACTTC.

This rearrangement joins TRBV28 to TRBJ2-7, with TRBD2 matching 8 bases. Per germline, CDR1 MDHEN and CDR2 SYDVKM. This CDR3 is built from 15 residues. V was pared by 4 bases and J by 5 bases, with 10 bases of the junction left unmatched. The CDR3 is CASSSPGGGSNEQYF. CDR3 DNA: TGTGCCAGCAGTTCTCCAGGCGGGGGGTCCAACGAGCAGTACTTC.

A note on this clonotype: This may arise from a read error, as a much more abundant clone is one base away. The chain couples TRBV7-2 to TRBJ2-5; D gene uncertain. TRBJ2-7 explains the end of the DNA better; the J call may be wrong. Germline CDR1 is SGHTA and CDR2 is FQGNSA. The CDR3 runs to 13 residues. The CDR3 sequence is CASSAPNGHEQYF. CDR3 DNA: TGTGCCAGCAGCGCACCGAACGGACACGAGCAGTACTTC.

CDR3 protein: CSARHSGELRQPQHF. CDR3 nucleotides: TGCAGTGCGCGACACTCGGGGGAACTAAGGCAGCCCCAGCATTTT. The chain uses TRBV20-1 and TRBJ1-5; D is perhaps TRBD1 (5 bases). CDR1 DFQATT and CDR2 SNEGSKA come from the germline V gene (reference sequence). There are 15 residues in the CDR3. The V end was cut by 6 bases, the J end by 7 bases, with 22 bases between.

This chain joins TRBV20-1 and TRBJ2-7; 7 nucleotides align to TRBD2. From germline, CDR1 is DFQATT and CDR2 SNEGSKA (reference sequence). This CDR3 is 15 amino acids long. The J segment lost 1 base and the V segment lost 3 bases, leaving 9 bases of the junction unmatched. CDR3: CSASVPGGASYEQYF. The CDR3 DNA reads TGCAGTGCTAGCGTGCCGGGGGGAGCATCCTACGAGCAGTACTTC.

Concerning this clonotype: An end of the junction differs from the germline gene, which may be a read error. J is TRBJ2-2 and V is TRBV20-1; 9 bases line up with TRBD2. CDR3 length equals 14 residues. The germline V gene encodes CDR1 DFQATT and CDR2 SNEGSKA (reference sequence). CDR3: CSAAGLANTGGLFF. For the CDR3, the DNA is TGCAGTGCCGCGGGACTAGCAAACACCGGGGGGCTGTTTTTT.

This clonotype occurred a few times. CDR3 residues: CASSLGLGTSWGEQYF. DNA for the CDR3: TGTGCCAGCAGCTTGGGCCTGGGCACTTCGTGGGGCGAGCAGTACTTC. The chain joins TRBV5-6 to TRBJ2-7; D unresolved. V gave up 0 bases and J gave up 6 bases, with 19 bases separating them. Germline loops: CDR1 SGHDT, CDR2 YYEEEE. This CDR3 spans 16 amino acids.

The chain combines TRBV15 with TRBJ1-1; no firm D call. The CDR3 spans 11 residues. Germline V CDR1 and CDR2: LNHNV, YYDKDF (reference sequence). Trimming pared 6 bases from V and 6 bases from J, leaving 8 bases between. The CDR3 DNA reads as TGTGCCACCAGGTCATTTGCTGAAGCTTTCTTT. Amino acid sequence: CATRSFAEAFF.

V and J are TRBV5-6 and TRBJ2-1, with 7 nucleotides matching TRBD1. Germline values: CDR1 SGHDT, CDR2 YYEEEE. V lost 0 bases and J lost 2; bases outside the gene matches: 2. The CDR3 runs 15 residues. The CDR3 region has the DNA TGTGCCAGCAGCTTGGAGGGGGCGCCCTACAATGAGCAGTTCTTC. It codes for CASSLEGAPYNEQFF.

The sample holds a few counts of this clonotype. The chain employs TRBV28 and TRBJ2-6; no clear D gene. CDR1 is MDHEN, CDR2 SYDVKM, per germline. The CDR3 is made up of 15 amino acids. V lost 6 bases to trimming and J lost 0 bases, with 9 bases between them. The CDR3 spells CASRTYSSGANVLTF. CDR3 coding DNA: TGTGCCAGCAGGACCTATAGCTCTGGGGCCAACGTCCTGACTTTC.

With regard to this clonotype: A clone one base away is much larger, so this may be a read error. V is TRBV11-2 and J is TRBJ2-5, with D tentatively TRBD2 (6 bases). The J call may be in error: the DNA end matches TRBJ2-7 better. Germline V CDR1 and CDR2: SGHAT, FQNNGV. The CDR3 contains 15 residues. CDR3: CASSLSEGRNYEQYF. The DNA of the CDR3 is TGTGCCAGCAGCTTAAGTGAAGGGAGGAACTACGAGCAGTACTTC.

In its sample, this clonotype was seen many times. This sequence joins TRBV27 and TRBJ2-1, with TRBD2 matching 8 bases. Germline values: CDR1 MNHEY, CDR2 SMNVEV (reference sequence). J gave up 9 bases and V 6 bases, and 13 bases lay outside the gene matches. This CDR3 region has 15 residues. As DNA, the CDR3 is TGTGCCAGCAGGGCCCCTGCGGGGGGTCAGTGTGAGCAGTTCTTC. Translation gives CASRAPAGGQCEQFF.

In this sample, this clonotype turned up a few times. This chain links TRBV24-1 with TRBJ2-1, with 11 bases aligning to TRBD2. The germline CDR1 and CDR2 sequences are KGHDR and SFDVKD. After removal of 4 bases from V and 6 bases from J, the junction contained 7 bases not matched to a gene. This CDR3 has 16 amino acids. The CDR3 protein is CATSEPSGGPPNEQFF. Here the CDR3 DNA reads TGTGCCACCAGTGAGCCTAGCGGGGGGCCCCCCAATGAGCAGTTCTTC.

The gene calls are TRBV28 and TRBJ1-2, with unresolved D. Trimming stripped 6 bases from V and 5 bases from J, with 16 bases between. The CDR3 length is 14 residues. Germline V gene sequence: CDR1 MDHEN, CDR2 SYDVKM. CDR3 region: CASSSPVQRYGYTF. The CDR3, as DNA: TGTGCCAGCAGCTCGCCGGTACAGAGATATGGCTACACCTTC.

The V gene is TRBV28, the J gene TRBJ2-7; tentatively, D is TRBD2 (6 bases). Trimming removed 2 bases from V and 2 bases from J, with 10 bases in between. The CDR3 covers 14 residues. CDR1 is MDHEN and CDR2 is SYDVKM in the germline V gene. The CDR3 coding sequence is TGTGCCAGCAGTTTAGGAGGGGACCCCTACGAGCAGTACTTC. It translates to CASSLGGDPYEQYF. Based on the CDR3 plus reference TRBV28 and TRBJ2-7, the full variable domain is DVKVTQSSRYLVKRTGEKVFLECVQDMDHENMFWYRQDPGLGLRLIYFSYDVKMKEKGDIPEGYSVSREKKERFSLILESASTNQTSMYLCASSLGGDPYEQYFGPGTRLTVT.